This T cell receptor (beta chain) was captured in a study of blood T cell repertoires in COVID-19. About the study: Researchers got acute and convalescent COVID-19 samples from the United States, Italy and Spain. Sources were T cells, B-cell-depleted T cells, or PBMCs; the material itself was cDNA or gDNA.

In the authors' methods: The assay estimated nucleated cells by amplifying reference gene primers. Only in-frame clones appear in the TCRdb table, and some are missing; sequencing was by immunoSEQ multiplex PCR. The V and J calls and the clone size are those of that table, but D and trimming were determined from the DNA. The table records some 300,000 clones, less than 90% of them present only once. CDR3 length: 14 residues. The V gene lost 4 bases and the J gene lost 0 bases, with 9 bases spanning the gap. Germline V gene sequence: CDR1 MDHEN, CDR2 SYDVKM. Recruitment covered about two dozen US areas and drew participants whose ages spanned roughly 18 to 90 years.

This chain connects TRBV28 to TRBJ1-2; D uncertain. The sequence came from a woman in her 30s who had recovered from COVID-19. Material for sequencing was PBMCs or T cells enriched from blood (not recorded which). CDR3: CASSSYGTNYGYTF. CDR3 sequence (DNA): TGTGCCAGCAGTTCCTACGGGACTAACTATGGCTACACCTTC.